This T cell receptor beta chain was found in a study of T cells after yellow fever vaccination. TCRdb recomputed calls from the 5' RACE reads with MiXCR, one row per CDR3 protein. The sample lists more than 300,000 distinct CDR3 sequences, 3.5% to 4.5% seen once, with roughly a fifth in the top ten. About this clonotype: The antigen is unknown.

Broader study findings: The secondary response peaked faster, at day 5 versus 15, but was weaker.

Per the germline V gene, CDR1 is MNHNY and CDR2 is SVGAGI (reference sequence). The CDR3 is made up of 15 amino acids. Trimming took off 8 bases at V and 0 bases at J, with 15 bases between the two ends. This sequence was found in a man aged 18 to 30 who received the YFV17D yellow fever vaccine. The chain links TRBV6-6 to TRBJ2-3; tentative D call: TRBD2 (6 bases). The specimen comprised PBMCs, sampled 15 days after the yellow fever booster vaccination. The CDR3 is CASRRPSGSTDTQYF. CDR3 DNA: TGTGCCAGCCGACGCCCGAGCGGGAGCACAGATACGCAGTATTTT.